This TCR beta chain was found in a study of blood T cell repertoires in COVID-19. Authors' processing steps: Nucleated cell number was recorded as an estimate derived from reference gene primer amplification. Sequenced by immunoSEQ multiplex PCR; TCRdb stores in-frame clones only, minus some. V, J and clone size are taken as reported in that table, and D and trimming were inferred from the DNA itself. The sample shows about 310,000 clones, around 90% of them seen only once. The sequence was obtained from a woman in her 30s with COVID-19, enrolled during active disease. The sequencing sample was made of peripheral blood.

CDR3 nucleotides: TGTGCCAGCAGCGTAACAGGGGTTAGCAACACCATATATTTT. Residues: CASSVTGVSNTIYF. The V call is TRBV5-4, the J call TRBJ1-3; TRBD1 agrees at 7 bases. This CDR3 spans 14 amino acids. The V gene's germline CDR1 is SGHNT and CDR2 YYREEE (reference sequence). V shed 4 bases and J 7 bases; nucleotides not matched to a gene: 8. The whole variable domain, remainder taken from reference TRBV5-4 and TRBJ1-3, is ETGVTQSPTHLIKTRGQQVTLRCSSQSGHNTVSWYQQALGQGPQFIFQYYREEENGRGNFPPRFSGLQFPNYSSELNVNALELDDSALYLCASSVTGVSNTIYFGEGSWLTVV.